The 19 T cell receptor beta chains below come from one sample, sequenced in a study of early T cells in non-severe SARS-CoV-2 infection. TCRdb reanalysed the 5' RACE reads using MiXCR and keeps one entry per CDR3 protein. The data hold about 30,000 distinct CDR3 sequences, with around 4.5% observed a single time. The sample consisted of whole blood, taken at baseline. Receptors were obtained from an adult who was a healthcare worker with PCR-confirmed SARS-CoV-2 infection or an uninfected control (not recorded which).

Many counts were recorded for this clonotype. The chain combines TRBV10-2 with TRBJ2-1; possible D gene TRBD2, 7 bases. From germline, CDR1 is WSHSY and CDR2 SAAADI. The V end was cut by 7 bases, the J end by 9 bases, with 16 bases between. The CDR3 covers 13 residues. CDR3 protein: CASNQNRGGEQFF. The CDR3, as DNA: TGCGCCAGCAACCAAAATAGGGGGGGTGAGCAGTTCTTC.

This clonotype was counted many times. V is TRBV4-3 and J is TRBJ1-1, with 9 nucleotides matching TRBD1. The germline gives CDR1 LGHNA, CDR2 YSLEER. CDR3 length: 15 residues. Germline trimming cut 5 bases from V and 3 bases from J; bases unmatched to any gene: 7. For the CDR3, the DNA is TGCGCCAGCAGCAGAGCGACAGGGGGAGACACTGAAGCTTTCTTT. Amino acids: CASSRATGGDTEAFF.

In this sample, this clonotype turned up many times. V is TRBV28 and J is TRBJ2-7; 7 positions match TRBD2. Trimming cost V 5 bases and J 2 bases; bases outside gene matches: 9. Germline V CDR1 and CDR2: MDHEN, SYDVKM. This CDR3 has 15 amino acids. CDR3: CASSPPGRVPYEQYF. CDR3 bases: TGTGCCAGCAGTCCACCGGGGAGGGTTCCCTACGAGCAGTACTTC.

This clonotype was picked up many times. DNA for the CDR3: TGTGCCAGCAGCCCGGTGGACAGGACGCAAGAGACCCAGTACTTC. Protein product: CASSPVDRTQETQYF. The genes are TRBV5-4 and TRBJ2-5; TRBD1 matches at 7 bases. V was clipped by 4 bases and J by 2 bases; unmatched bases: 8. Germline CDR1 is SGHNT and CDR2 is YYREEE (reference sequence). The CDR3 is 15 amino acids. Combining the CDR3 with reference TRBV5-4 and TRBJ2-5 gives the whole variable domain ETGVTQSPTHLIKTRGQQVTLRCSSQSGHNTVSWYQQALGQGPQFIFQYYREEENGRGNFPPRFSGLQFPNYSSELNVNALELDDSALYLCASSPVDRTQETQYFGPGTRLLVL.

V gene TRBV4-3 combines with J gene TRBJ1-1; D unclear. Germline lookup yields CDR1 LGHNA and CDR2 YSLEER. V was shortened by 3 bases and J by 1 base, with 9 bases between the two germline ends. The CDR3 sequence is 14 residues long. The CDR3 bases are TGCGCCAGCAGCCACGTCCTGGGGAACACTGAAGCTTTCTTT. It yields the protein CASSHVLGNTEAFF.

This clonotype was counted ten times or more. The chain joins TRBV6-1 to TRBJ2-7, with 7 bases lining up with TRBD1. J gave up 3 bases and V 8 bases, and 7 bases lay outside the gene matches. Germline CDR1 MNHNS, CDR2 SASEGT. CDR3 length equals 13 residues. CDR3 residues: CASRDRAIYEQYF. CDR3 nucleotide sequence: TGTGCCAGCCGGGACAGAGCTATCTACGAGCAGTACTTC.

This clonotype occurred many times. The V gene is TRBV7-2, the J gene TRBJ2-7, with D hard to call. V was cut by 5 bases and J by 0 bases, with 5 bases left in between. The CDR3 spans 12 residues. Germline lookup yields CDR1 SGHTA and CDR2 FQGNSA. CDR3 sequence: CASSRSSYEQYF. CDR3 coding DNA: TGTGCCAGCAGCCGATCCTCCTACGAGCAGTACTTC.

This clonotype was counted at least ten times. The chain combines TRBV12-3 or TRBV12-4 with TRBJ2-5, with TRBD2 identical over 7 bases. Unmatched junction bases numbered 9, after V lost 3 bases and J lost 5 bases. CDR3 length equals 15 residues. The chain's CDR3 is CASSLSAGEAETQYF. The CDR3 nucleotides read TGTGCCAGCAGTTTGTCGGCGGGAGAGGCGGAGACCCAGTACTTC.

This clonotype was seen many times. The chain employs TRBV7-8 and TRBJ2-3, with 12 nucleotides matching TRBD2. This CDR3 has 16 residues. The germline CDR1 and CDR2 sequences are SGHVS and FQNEAQ. The ends lost 5 bases at V and 2 bases at J; junction bases unmatched: 5. This CDR3 reads CASSLGTSGSTDTQYF. The CDR3, as DNA: TGTGCCAGCAGCCTGGGGACTAGCGGGTCCACAGATACGCAGTATTTT. The full variable domain, rest sourced from reference TRBV7-8 and TRBJ2-3, is GAGVSQSPRYKVAKRGQDVALRCDPISGHVSLFWYQQALGQGPEFLTYFQNEAQLDKSGLPSDRFFAERPEGSVSTLKIQRTQQEDSAVYLCASSLGTSGSTDTQYFGPGTRLTVL.

This clonotype rates as medium-sized. The genes are TRBV27 and TRBJ1-1; tentative D call: TRBD1 (6 bases). Per the germline V gene, CDR1 is MNHEY and CDR2 is SMNVEV (reference sequence). Trimming removed 3 bases from V and 1 base from J, with 6 bases in between. CDR3 size: 13 residues. The CDR3 DNA sequence: TGTGCCAGCAGTTTGGGACAGAACACTGAAGCTTTCTTT. Translated: CASSLGQNTEAFF.

There are many counts of this clonotype. J is TRBJ2-1 and V is TRBV10-3; 8 nucleotides match TRBD1. J was trimmed by 4 bases and V by 0 bases; bases with no gene match: 5. The CDR3 has 16 amino acids. Germline-derived CDR1 and CDR2 are ENHRY and SYGVKD. CDR3 bases: TGTGCCATCAGTGAGTCATCCAGGGGGCTGTACAATGAGCAGTTCTTC. It codes for CAISESSRGLYNEQFF.

This clonotype showed up just a few times. The chain combines TRBV11-3 with TRBJ2-1; D call uncertain. V lost 3 bases, J lost 6 bases, and 9 bases lay in between. The CDR3 has 13 residues. Per germline, CDR1 SGHNT and CDR2 YENEEA. The CDR3 region has the DNA TGTGCCAGCAGCTTCGAGACTGGCAATGAGCAGTTCTTC. This encodes CASSFETGNEQFF. The whole variable domain, remainder taken from reference TRBV11-3 and TRBJ2-1, is EAGVVQSPRYKIIEKKQPVAFWCNPISGHNTLYWYLQNLGQGPELLIRYENEEAVDDSQLPKDRFSAERLKGVDSTLKIQPAELGDSAVYLCASSFETGNEQFFGPGTRLTVL.

This clonotype was observed at least ten times. CDR3 sequence reads: CATSPDGTNYGYTF. The DNA of the CDR3 is TGTGCCACCAGCCCGGACGGGACTAACTATGGCTACACCTTC. This chain uses TRBV24-1 with TRBJ1-2; no clear D. Germline V gene data show CDR1 as KGHDR and CDR2 as SFDVKD. The CDR3 consists of 14 residues. The ends were cut back, 7 bases at V and 0 bases at J, with 11 bases in the middle.

In this sample, this clonotype turned up many times. The V gene is TRBV20-1, the J gene TRBJ2-1; 13 nucleotides agree with TRBD2. Germline V lookup: CDR1 DFQATT, CDR2 SNEGSKA (reference sequence). V was clipped by 5 bases and J by 10 bases; unmatched bases: 5. CDR3 length equals 13 residues. The CDR3 reads CSAWTSGSGEQFF. CDR3 DNA sequence: TGCAGTGCTTGGACTAGCGGGAGTGGCGAGCAGTTCTTC.

By its share, this clonotype is medium-sized. V usage is TRBV5-4 and J usage is TRBJ2-5; D gene unclear. V was pared by 4 bases and J by 4 bases, with 8 bases between. The germline gives CDR1 SGHNT, CDR2 YYREEE (reference sequence). The CDR3 totals 12 residues. The CDR3 spells CASSPSSETQYF. Written as DNA, the CDR3 is TGTGCCAGCAGCCCCTCCTCAGAGACCCAGTACTTC.

This clonotype has a count of ten or more. The rearrangement links TRBV12-3 or TRBV12-4 to TRBJ2-1; TRBD2 matches at 9 bases. The CDR3 length is 14 residues. The V gene end was trimmed by 6 bases and the J gene end by 7 bases; junction bases not matched to a gene: 7. The CDR3 sequence: CASSPRTSANEQFF. CDR3 sequence (DNA): TGTGCCAGCAGCCCGCGGACTAGCGCGAATGAGCAGTTCTTC.

This clonotype was counted at least ten times. One end of the junction fails to match germline, which may point to a read error. The chain carries TRBV7-7 and TRBJ2-1; 9 bases map to TRBD2. Germline loops: CDR1 SSHAT, CDR2 FNYEAQ (reference sequence). The CDR3 extends over 15 amino acids. The CDR3 loop is CASSLLGGRDSEQFF. CDR3 DNA sequence: TGTGCTAGCAGCTTATTAGGCGGGAGGGATTCTGAGCAGTTCTTC. Full variable domain (rest looked up from reference TRBV7-7 and TRBJ2-1): GAGVSQSPRYKVTKRGQDVTLRCDPISSHATLYWYQQALGQGPEFLTYFNYEAQPDKSGLPSDRFSAERPEGSISTLTIQRTEQRDSAMYRCASSLLGGRDSEQFFGPGTRLTVL.

The sample holds many counts of this clonotype. V and J are TRBV9 and TRBJ2-4; TRBD2 agrees at 7 bases. Germline lookup yields CDR1 SGDLS and CDR2 YYNGEE. The V gene end was trimmed by 4 bases and the J gene end by 0 bases; junction bases not matched to a gene: 22. The CDR3 is 21 residues long. The CDR3, as DNA: TGTGCCAGCAGCCTGAGTAGGGAGCGGGGCTCCCCTAGCCGAGCCAAAAACATTCAGTACTTC. Encoded protein: CASSLSRERGSPSRAKNIQYF.

This clonotype was seen at least ten times. J is TRBJ2-6 and V is TRBV11-3, with D hard to call. CDR1 SGHNT and CDR2 YENEEA come from the germline V gene. V lost 1 base and J 0 bases, leaving 4 bases between the germline ends. The CDR3 loop spans 15 amino acids. The CDR3 bases are TGTGCCAGCAGCTTAGGACTCTCTGGGGCCAACGTCCTGACTTTC. It yields the protein CASSLGLSGANVLTF.